Given below is one TCR beta chain in context. These data originate in a study of post-analysis software for immune sequencing data. Sequencing libraries made from TCR beta cDNA carried unique molecular identifiers. TCRdb reprocessed the PCR reads with MiXCR, giving one entry per CDR3 protein. The sample lists roughly 150,000 distinct CDR3 sequences; about 34% were seen once. The TCR originated in a girl aged 5-17 years with multiple sclerosis. Specimen: blood, collected after autologous hematopoietic stem cell transplantation.

The CDR3 region has the DNA TGCAGCGTTGAGGGCGGAAGCGGATCAGATACGCAGTATTTT. Residues: CSVEGGSGSDTQYF. This chain uses TRBV29-1 with TRBJ2-3, with D possibly matching TRBD2 (5 bases). The CDR3 spans 14 residues. Trimming left V 3 bases short and J 4 bases short, with 14 bases between. Germline V CDR1 and CDR2: SQVTM, ANQGSEA.